The next 5 T cell receptor beta chains were all read from a single sample in a study of beta chain features in type 1 diabetes. Sequencing targeted expressed TCRB transcripts, as all isolated RNA had been reverse transcribed. TCRdb keeps only in-frame clones here, not all; method: immunoSEQ multiplex PCR. Altogether approximately 140,000 clones are present, roughly 7.2% being singletons, with the ten largest covering 1.3% to 1.5%. Sequenced: central memory CD4+ T cells from blood. The source of these receptors is a woman aged 30 to 39 in good health.

V gene TRBV28 combines with J gene TRBJ2-5, with 7 bases matching TRBD2. V lost 3 bases and J lost 2; bases outside the gene matches: 6. This CDR3 spans 15 amino acids. The germline V gene has CDR1 MDHEN and CDR2 SYDVKM. This CDR3 reads CASSFRGRGQETQYF. CDR3 sequence (DNA): TGTGCCAGCAGTTTTCGGGGGAGGGGACAAGAGACCCAGTACTTC.

The CDR3 sequence: CASSSNSGDYGYTF. The DNA of the CDR3 is TGTGCCAGCAGCTCGAACTCAGGGGACTATGGCTACACCTTC. This chain links TRBV7-3 with TRBJ1-2; maybe TRBD1 (6 bases). The ends were cut back, 4 bases at V and 3 bases at J, with 12 bases in the middle. The CDR3 runs 14 residues. Germline-derived CDR1 and CDR2 are SGHTA and FQGTGA.

Ten or more counts support this clone. This chain connects TRBV30 to TRBJ1-2; 10 nucleotides match TRBD1. V lost 4 bases to trimming and J lost 6 bases; unmatched junction nucleotides: 5. The CDR3 has 13 amino acids. Per germline, CDR1 GTSNPN and CDR2 SVGIG (reference sequence). The CDR3 coding sequence is TGTGCCTGGACCCGGACAGGGGGAAATGGCTACACCTTC. It is translated as CAWTRTGGNGYTF. Drawing the rest from reference TRBV30 and TRBJ1-2, the complete variable domain is SQTIHQWPATLVQPVGSPLSLECTVEGTSNPNLYWYRQAAGRGLQLLFYSVGIGQISSEVPQNLSASRPQDRQFILSSKKLLLSDSGFYLCAWTRTGGNGYTFGSGTRLTVV.

A few counts support this clone. The rearrangement links TRBV6-5 to TRBJ2-7; 9 bases match TRBD1. Germline CDR1 reads MNHEY; CDR2 reads SVGAGI. The CDR3 has 14 residues. V was pared by 5 bases and J by 9 bases, with 11 bases of the junction left unmatched. CDR3 protein: CASSGTGPGVGQYF. The CDR3 bases are TGTGCCAGCAGTGGGACAGGGCCCGGTGTCGGGCAGTACTTC.

The chain combines TRBV5-6 with TRBJ2-4, with TRBD1 identical over 7 bases. Germline CDR1 reads SGHDT; CDR2 reads YYEEEE. V lost 3 bases, J lost 1 base, and 13 bases stayed unmatched. This CDR3 comprises 18 residues. The CDR3 DNA reads as TGTGCCAGCAGCTGGTATATGACAGGGATGGGCGCCAAAAACATTCAGTACTTC. It encodes CASSWYMTGMGAKNIQYF.